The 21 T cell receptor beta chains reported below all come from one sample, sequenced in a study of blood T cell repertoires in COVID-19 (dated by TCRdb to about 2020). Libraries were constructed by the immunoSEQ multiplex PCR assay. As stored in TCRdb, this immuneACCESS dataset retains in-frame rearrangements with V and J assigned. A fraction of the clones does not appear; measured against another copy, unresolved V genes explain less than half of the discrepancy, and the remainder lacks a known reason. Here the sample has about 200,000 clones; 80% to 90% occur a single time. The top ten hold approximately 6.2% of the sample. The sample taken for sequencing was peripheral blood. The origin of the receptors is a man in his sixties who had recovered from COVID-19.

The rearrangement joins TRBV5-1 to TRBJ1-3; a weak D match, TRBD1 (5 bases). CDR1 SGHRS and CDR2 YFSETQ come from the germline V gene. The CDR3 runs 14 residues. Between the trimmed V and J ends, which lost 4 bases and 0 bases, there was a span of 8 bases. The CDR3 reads CASSIQDSGNTIYF. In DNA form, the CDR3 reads TGCGCCAGCAGCATACAGGACTCTGGAAACACCATATATTTT.

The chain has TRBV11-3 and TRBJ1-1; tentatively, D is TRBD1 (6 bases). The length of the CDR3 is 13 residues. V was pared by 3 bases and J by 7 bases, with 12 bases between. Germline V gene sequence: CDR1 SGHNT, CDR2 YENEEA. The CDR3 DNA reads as TGTGCCAGCAGCTTGGCCCCGACAGGTGAAGCTTTCTTT. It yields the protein CASSLAPTGEAFF.

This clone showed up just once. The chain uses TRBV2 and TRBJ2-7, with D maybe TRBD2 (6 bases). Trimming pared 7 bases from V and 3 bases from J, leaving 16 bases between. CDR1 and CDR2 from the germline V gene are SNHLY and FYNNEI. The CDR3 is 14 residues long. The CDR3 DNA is TGTGCCAGCAAAGTCCGGACGGACTACTACGAGCAGTACTTC. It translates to CASKVRTDYYEQYF. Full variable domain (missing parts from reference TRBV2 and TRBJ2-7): EPEVTQTPSHQVTQMGQEVILRCVPISNHLYFYWYRQILGQKVEFLVSFYNNEISEKSEIFDDQFSVERPDGSNFTLKIRSTKLEDSAMYFCASKVRTDYYEQYFGPGTRLTVT.

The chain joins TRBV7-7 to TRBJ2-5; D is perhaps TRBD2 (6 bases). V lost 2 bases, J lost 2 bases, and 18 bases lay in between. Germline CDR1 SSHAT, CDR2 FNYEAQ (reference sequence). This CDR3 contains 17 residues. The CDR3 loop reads CASSLPPAGRRQETQYF. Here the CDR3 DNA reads TGTGCCAGCAGCTTACCCCCTGCGGGGAGAAGGCAAGAGACCCAGTACTTC. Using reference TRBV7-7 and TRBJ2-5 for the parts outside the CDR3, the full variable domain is GAGVSQSPRYKVTKRGQDVTLRCDPISSHATLYWYQQALGQGPEFLTYFNYEAQPDKSGLPSDRFSAERPEGSISTLTIQRTEQRDSAMYRCASSLPPAGRRQETQYFGPGTRLLVL.

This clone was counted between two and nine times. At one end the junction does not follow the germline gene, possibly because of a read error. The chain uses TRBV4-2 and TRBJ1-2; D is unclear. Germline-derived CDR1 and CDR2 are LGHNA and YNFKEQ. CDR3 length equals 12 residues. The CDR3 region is CASSQDQKRAAF. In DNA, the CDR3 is TGTGCCAGCAGCCAAGATCAGAAGAGGGCTGCCTTC.

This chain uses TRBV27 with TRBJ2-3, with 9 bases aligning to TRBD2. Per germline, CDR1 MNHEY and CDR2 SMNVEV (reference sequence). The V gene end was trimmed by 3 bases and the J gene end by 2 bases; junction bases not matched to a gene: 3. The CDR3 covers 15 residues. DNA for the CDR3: TGTGCCAGCAGTTTCGGCGGGAGGGCCACAGATACGCAGTATTTT. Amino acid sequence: CASSFGGRATDTQYF.

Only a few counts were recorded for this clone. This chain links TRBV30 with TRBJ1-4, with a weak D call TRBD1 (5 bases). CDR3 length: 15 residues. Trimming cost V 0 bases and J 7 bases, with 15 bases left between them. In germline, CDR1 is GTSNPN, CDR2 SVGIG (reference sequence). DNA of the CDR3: TGTGCCTGGAGTGTAATGGGGCGGCGAGGTGAAAAACTGTTTTTT. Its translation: CAWSVMGRRGEKLFF.

CDR3 bases: TGTGCCAGCAGCTCCTCCTCGACAGGGATGGGGGGCTACACCTTC. It yields the protein CASSSSSTGMGGYTF. The J gene is TRBJ1-2, the V gene TRBV7-3; 7 bases are a match to TRBD1. The CDR3 is made up of 15 amino acids. V lost 4 bases to trimming and J lost 8 bases; unmatched junction nucleotides: 13. From germline, CDR1 is SGHTA and CDR2 FQGTGA.

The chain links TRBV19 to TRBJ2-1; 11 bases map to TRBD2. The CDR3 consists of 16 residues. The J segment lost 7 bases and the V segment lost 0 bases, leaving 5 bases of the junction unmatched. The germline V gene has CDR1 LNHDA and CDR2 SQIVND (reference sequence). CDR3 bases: TGTGCCAGTAGTATAGATCCTAGCGGGAGGTGGAATGAGCAGTTCTTC. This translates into CASSIDPSGRWNEQFF.

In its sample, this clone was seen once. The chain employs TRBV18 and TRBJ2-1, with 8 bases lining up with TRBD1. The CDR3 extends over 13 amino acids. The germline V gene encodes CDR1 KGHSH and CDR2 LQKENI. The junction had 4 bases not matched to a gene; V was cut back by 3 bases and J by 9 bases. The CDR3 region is CASSPDRAGEQFF. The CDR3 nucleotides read TGTGCCAGCTCACCGGACAGGGCAGGTGAGCAGTTCTTC.

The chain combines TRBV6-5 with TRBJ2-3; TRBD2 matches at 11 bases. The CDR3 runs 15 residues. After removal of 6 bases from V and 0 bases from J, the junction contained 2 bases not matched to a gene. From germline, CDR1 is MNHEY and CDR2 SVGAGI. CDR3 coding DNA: TGTGCCAGCAGCAGACTAGCGGGGAGCACAGATACGCAGTATTTT. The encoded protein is CASSRLAGSTDTQYF.

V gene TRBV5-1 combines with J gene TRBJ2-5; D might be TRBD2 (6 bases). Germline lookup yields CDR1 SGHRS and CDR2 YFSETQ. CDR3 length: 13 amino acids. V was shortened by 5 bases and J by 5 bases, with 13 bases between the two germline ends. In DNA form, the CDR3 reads TGCGCCAGCAGGGAGGGATCGGTTGAGACCCAGTACTTC. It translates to CASREGSVETQYF.

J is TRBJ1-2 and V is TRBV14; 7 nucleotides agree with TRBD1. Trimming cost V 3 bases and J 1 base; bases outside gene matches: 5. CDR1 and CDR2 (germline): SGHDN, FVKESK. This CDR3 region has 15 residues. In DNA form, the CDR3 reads TGTGCCAGCAGCCACGACAGGGCTATTAACTATGGCTACACCTTC. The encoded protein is CASSHDRAINYGYTF.

CDR3 bases: TGTGCCAGCTCCTCGCCCGAGGAGGGGGAGACCCAGTACTTC. Translated: CASSSPEEGETQYF. The V call is TRBV18, the J call TRBJ2-5, with D maybe TRBD2 (6 bases). V lost 6 bases and J lost 5, with 16 bases in between. The CDR3 sequence is 14 residues long. Germline assignment: CDR1 KGHSH and CDR2 LQKENI.

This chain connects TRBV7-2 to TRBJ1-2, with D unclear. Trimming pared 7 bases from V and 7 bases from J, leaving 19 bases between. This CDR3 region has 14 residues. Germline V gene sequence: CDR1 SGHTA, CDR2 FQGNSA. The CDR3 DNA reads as TGTGCCAGCACCTCCGGCCCGACAAGCCCTGGCTACACCTTC. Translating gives CASTSGPTSPGYTF.

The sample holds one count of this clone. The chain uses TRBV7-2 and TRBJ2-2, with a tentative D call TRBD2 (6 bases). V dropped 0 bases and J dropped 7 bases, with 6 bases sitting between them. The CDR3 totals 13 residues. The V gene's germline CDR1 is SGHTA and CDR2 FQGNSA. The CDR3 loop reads CASSLAEGGELFF. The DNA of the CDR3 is TGTGCCAGCAGCTTAGCGGAGGGCGGGGAGCTGTTTTTT.

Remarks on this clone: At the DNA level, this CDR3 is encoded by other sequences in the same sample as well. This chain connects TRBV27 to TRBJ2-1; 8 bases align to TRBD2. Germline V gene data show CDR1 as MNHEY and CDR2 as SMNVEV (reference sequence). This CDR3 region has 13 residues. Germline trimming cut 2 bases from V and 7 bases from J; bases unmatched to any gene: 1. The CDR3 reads CASSLSGRNEQFF. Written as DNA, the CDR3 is TGTGCCAGCAGTTTAAGCGGGAGAAATGAGCAGTTCTTC.

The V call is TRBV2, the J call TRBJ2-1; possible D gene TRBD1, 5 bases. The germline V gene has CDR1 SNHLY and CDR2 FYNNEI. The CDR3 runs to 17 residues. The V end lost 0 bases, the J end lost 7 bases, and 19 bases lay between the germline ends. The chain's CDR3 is CASSEAMVTVTMNEQFF. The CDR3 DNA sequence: TGTGCCAGCAGTGAAGCTATGGTGACAGTAACAATGAATGAGCAGTTCTTC.

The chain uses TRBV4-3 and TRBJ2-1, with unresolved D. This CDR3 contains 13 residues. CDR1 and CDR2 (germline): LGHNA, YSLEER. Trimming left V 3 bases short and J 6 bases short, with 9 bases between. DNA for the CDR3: TGCGCCAGCAGCCATGCTCGACTCAATGAGCAGTTCTTC. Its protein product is CASSHARLNEQFF.

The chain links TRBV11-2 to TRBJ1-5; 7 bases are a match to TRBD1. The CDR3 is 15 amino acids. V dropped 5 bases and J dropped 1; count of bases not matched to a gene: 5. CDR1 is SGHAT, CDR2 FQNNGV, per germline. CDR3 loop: CASSTGTASNQPQHF. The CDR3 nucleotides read TGTGCCAGCAGCACCGGGACAGCCAGCAATCAGCCCCAGCATTTT.

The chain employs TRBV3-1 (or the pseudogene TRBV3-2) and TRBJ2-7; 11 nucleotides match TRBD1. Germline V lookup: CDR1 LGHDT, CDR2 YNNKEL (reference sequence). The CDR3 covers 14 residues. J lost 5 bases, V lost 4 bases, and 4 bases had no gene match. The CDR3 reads CASSPRTGGNEQYF. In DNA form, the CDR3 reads TGTGCCAGCAGCCCCCGGACAGGGGGCAACGAGCAGTACTTC.